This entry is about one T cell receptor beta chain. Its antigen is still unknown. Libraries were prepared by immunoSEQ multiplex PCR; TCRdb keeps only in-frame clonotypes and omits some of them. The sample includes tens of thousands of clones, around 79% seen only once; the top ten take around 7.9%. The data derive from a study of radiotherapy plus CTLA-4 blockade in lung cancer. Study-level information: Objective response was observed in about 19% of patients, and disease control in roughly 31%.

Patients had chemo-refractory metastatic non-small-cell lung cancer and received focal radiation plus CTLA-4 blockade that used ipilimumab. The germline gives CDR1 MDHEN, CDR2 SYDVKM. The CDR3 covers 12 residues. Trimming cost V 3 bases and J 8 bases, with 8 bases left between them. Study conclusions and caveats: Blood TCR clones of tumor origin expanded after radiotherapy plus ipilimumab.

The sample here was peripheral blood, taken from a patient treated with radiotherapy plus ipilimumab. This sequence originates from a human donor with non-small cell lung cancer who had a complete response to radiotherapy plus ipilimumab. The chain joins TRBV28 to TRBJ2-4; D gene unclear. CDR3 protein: CASSFLRDIQYF. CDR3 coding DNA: TGTGCCAGCAGTTTTCTGAGAGACATTCAGTACTTC.